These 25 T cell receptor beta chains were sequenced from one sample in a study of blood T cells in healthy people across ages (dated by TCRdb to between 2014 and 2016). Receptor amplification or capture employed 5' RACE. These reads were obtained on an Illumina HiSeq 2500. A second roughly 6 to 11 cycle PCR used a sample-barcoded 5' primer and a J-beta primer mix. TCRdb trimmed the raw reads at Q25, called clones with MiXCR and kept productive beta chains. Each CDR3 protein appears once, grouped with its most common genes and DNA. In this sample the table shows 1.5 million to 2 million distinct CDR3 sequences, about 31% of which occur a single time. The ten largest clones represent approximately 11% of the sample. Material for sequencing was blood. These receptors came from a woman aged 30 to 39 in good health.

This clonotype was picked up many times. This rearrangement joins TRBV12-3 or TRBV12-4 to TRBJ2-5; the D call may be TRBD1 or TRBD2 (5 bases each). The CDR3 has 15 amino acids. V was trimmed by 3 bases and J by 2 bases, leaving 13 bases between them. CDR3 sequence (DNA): TGTGCCAGCAGTTTTGATGGGGGTGGACAAGAGACCCAGTACTTC. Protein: CASSFDGGGQETQYF.

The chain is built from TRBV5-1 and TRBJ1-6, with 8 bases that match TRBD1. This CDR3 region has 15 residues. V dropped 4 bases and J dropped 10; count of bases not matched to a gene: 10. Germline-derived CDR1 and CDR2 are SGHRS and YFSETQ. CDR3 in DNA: TGCGCCAGCAGCCCTGGACAGGGCAATCGCTCACCCCTCCACTTT. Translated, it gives CASSPGQGNRSPLHF.

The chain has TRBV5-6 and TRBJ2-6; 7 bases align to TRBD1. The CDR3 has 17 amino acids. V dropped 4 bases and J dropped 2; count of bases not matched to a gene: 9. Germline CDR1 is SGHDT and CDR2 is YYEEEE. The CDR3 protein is CASSRKTGKAGANVLTF. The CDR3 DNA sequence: TGTGCCAGCAGCCGCAAGACAGGGAAGGCTGGGGCCAACGTCCTGACTTTC.

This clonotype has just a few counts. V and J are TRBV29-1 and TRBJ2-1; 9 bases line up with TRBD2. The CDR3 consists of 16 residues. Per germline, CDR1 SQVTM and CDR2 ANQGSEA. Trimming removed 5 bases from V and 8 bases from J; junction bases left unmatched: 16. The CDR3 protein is CSVFGLAGSRWDEQFF. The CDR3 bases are TGCAGCGTTTTTGGGCTAGCGGGATCTAGATGGGATGAGCAGTTCTTC.

CDR3 sequence: CASSIGTGSGTEAFF. The CDR3 DNA reads TGTGCCAGCAGCATCGGGACAGGGTCGGGCACTGAAGCTTTCTTT. V gene TRBV11-2 combines with J gene TRBJ1-1; 9 nucleotides align to TRBD1. The length of the CDR3 is 15 residues. CDR1 SGHAT and CDR2 FQNNGV come from the germline V gene. V dropped 5 bases and J dropped 4; count of bases not matched to a gene: 8.

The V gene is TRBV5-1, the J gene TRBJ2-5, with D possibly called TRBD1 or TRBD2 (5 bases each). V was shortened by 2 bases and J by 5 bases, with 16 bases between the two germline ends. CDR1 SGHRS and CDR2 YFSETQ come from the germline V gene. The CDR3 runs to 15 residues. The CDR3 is CASSFVGREGETQYF. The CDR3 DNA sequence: TGCGCCAGCAGCTTCGTCGGCCGAGAGGGGGAGACCCAGTACTTC. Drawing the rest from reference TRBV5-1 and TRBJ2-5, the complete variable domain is KAGVTQTPRYLIKTRGQQVTLSCSPISGHRSVSWYQQTPGQGLQFLFEYFSETQRNKGNFPGRFSGRQFSNSRSEMNVSTLELGDSALYLCASSFVGREGETQYFGPGTRLLVL.

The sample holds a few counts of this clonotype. CDR3 nucleotide sequence: TGTGCCAGCAGCCAAGCCCTAGGGACAGACTCCTACGAGCAGTACTTC. Translating it yields CASSQALGTDSYEQYF. The J gene is TRBJ2-7, the V gene TRBV4-2, with 7 bases that match TRBD1. CDR3 length equals 16 residues. With V trimmed by 1 base and J by 0 bases, 6 bases remained unmatched. In germline, CDR1 is LGHNA, CDR2 YNFKEQ.

CDR3 loop: CSASMTTNYGYTF. The DNA for the CDR3 is TGCAGTGCTAGTATGACAACAAACTATGGCTACACCTTC. The V and J genes are TRBV20-1 and TRBJ1-2; D gene unclear. Germline assignment: CDR1 DFQATT and CDR2 SNEGSKA (reference sequence). V lost 3 bases and J 2 bases, leaving 10 bases between the germline ends. CDR3 length: 13 residues.

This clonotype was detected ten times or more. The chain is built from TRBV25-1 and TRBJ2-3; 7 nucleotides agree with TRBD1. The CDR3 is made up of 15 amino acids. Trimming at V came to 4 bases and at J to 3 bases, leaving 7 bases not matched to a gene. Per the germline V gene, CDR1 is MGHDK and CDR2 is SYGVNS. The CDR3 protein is CASSGIQGPTDTQYF. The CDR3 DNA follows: TGTGCCAGCAGTGGAATACAGGGGCCGACAGATACGCAGTATTTT.

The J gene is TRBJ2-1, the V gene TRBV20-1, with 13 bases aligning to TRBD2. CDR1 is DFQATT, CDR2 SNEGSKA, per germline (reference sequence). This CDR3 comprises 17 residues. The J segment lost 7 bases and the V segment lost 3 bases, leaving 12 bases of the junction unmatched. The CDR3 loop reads CSASQNPTSGGANEQFF. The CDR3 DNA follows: TGCAGTGCTAGCCAAAACCCCACTAGCGGGGGGGCGAATGAGCAGTTCTTC.

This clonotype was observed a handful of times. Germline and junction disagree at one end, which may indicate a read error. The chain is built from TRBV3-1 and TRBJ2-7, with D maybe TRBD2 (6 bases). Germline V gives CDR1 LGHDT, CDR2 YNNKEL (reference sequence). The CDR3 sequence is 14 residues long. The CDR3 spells CASSQEGRTYEQYF. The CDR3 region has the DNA TGCGCCAGCAGCCAAGAAGGGAGGACCTACGAGCAGTACTTC.

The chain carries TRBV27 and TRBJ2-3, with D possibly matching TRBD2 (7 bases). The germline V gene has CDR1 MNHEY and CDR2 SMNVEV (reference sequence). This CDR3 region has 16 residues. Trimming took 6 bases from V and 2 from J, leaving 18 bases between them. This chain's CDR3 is CASRLKGGGPTDTQYF. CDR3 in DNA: TGTGCCAGCAGGCTCAAGGGGGGGGGGCCCACAGATACGCAGTATTTT.

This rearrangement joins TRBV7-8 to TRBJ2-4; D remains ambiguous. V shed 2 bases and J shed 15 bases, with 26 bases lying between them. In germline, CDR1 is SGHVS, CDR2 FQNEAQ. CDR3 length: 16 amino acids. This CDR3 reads CASSLYVRQEFHERYF. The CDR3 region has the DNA TGTGCCAGCAGCTTATACGTCCGGCAGGAATTCCACGAGCGGTACTTC.

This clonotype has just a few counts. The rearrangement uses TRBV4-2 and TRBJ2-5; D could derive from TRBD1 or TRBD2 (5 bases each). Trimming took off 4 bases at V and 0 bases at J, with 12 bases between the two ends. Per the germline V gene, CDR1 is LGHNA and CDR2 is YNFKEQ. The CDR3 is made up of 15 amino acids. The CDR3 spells CASSPPGRNQETQYF. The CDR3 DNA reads TGTGCCAGCAGCCCTCCGGGACGCAACCAAGAGACCCAGTACTTC.

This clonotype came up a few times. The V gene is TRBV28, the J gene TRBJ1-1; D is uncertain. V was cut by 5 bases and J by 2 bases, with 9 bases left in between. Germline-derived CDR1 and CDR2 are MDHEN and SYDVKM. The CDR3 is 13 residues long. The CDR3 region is CASSTDLNTEAFF. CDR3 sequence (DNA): TGTGCCAGCAGTACGGACCTAAACACTGAAGCTTTCTTT.

As DNA, the CDR3 is TGCGCCAGCAGCTTGGCCGCGGTACAGGCTTATACGCAGTATTTT. Translating it yields CASSLAAVQAYTQYF. The J gene is TRBJ2-3, the V gene TRBV5-1, with D possibly TRBD1 on 5 matching bases. Germline V lookup: CDR1 SGHRS, CDR2 YFSETQ. The length of the CDR3 is 15 residues. V lost 0 bases and J lost 7, with 15 bases in between.

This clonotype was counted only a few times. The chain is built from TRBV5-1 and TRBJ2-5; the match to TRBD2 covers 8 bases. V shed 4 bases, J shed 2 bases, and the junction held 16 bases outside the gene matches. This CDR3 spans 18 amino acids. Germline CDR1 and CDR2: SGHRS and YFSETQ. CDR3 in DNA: TGCGCCAGCAGCCACTCCCAATCAGCGGGAGCTACACAAGAGACCCAGTACTTC. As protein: CASSHSQSAGATQETQYF. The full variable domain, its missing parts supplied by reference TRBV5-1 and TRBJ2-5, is KAGVTQTPRYLIKTRGQQVTLSCSPISGHRSVSWYQQTPGQGLQFLFEYFSETQRNKGNFPGRFSGRQFSNSRSEMNVSTLELGDSALYLCASSHSQSAGATQETQYFGPGTRLLVL.

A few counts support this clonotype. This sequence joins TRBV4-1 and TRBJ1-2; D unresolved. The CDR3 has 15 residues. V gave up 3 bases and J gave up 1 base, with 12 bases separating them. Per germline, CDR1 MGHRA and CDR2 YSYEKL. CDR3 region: CASSQEPTVNYGYTF. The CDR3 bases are TGCGCCAGCAGCCAGGAACCCACAGTTAACTATGGCTACACCTTC.

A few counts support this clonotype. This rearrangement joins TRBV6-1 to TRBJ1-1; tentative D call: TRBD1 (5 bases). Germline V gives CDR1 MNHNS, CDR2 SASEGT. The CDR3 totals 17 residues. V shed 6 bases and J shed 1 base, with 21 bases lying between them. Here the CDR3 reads CASSLPRWGPRNTEAFF. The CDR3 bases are TGTGCCAGCAGCCTTCCCCGGTGGGGCCCCAGGAACACTGAAGCTTTCTTT.

CDR3 bases: TGTGCCAGCAGTTTGTTTTTAGGGAACACTGAAGCTTTCTTT. This sequence encodes CASSLFLGNTEAFF. This chain uses TRBV27 with TRBJ1-1; D not resolved. Trimming removed 3 bases at V and 1 base at J, with 9 bases between. This CDR3 has 14 amino acids. Per germline, CDR1 MNHEY and CDR2 SMNVEV (reference sequence).

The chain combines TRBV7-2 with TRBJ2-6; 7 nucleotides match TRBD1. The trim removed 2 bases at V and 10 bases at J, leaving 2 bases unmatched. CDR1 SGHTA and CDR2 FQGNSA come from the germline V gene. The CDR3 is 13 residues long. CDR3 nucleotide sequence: TGTGCCAGCAGCTTAAGACAGGGAAACGTCCTGACTTTC. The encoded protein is CASSLRQGNVLTF.

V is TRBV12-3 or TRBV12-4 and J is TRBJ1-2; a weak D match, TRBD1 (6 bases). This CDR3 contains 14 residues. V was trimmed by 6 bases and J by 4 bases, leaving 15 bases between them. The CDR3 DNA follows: TGTGCCAGCAGCCACACAGGGACGACCTATGGCTACACCTTC. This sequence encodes CASSHTGTTYGYTF.

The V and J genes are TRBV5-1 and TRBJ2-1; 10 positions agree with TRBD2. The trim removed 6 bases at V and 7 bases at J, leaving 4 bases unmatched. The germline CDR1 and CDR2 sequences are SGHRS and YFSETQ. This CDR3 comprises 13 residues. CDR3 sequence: CASTAGGGNEQFF. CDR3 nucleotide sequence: TGCGCCAGCACAGCGGGGGGGGGTAATGAGCAGTTCTTC.

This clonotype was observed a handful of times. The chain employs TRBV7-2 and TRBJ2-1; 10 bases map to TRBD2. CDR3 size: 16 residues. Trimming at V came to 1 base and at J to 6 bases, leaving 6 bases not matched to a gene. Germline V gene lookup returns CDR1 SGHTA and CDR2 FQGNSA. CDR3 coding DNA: TGTGCCAGCAGCTTAGGGCCAGCGGGAGGGTTCAATGAGCAGTTCTTC. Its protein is CASSLGPAGGFNEQFF.

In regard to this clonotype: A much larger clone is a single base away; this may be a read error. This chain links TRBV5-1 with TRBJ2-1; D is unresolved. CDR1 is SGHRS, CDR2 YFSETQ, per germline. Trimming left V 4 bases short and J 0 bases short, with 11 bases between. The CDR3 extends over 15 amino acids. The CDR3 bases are TGCGCCAGCAGCCTAGACCATGGCTCCTACAATGAGCAGTTCTTC. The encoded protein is CASSLDHGSYNEQFF.